These T cell receptor beta chains were read from a single sample in a study of blood T cell repertoires in COVID-19. Method: immunoSEQ multiplex PCR; TCRdb's copy keeps in-frame clones and lacks some. Altogether about 160,000 clones are present, roughly 82% being singletons, with the ten largest covering approximately 6.8%. Sequencing input: peripheral blood. The receptors come from a woman aged 40 to 50 with COVID-19, enrolled during active disease. CDR3s include the opening cysteine and the closing phenylalanine or tryptophan. D genes are given only for firm matches. Size is omitted from some rows. Given values are once, few, many or a class for expanded clones.

>-|TRBV29-1|TRBJ1-3|-
TGCAGCGTTGAAGATCGGAGGACAGATAGAAACACCATATATTTT
CSVEDRRTDRNTIYF
>-|TRBV19|TRBJ1-5|few
TGTGCCAGTAGTATAGATCAGAATCAGCCCCAGCATTTT
CASSIDQNQPQHF
>-|TRBV30|TRBJ1-1|-
TGTGCCTGGAGGGTACATAATTTGAACACTGAAGCTTTCTTT
CAWRVHNLNTEAFF
>-|TRBV19|TRBJ1-3|few
TGTGCCATATCGACGGGCTCTGGAAACACCATATATTTT
CAISTGSGNTIYF
>TRBD1|TRBV18|TRBJ2-6|-
TGTGCCAGCTCACCGACAGGGGTCGGGGCCAACGTCCTGACTTTC
CASSPTGVGANVLTF
>TRBD1|TRBV6-5|TRBJ2-7|-
TGTGCCAGCAGTTATGACAGGGATATGTACGAGCAGTACTTC
CASSYDRDMYEQYF
>-|TRBV28|TRBJ1-3|-
TGTGCCAGCAGTTTATGGCAGGGAGGGACTGGAAACACCATATATTTT
CASSLWQGGTGNTIYF
>TRBD1|TRBV7-6|TRBJ2-3|-
TGTGCCAGCAGTCCTAAGGACAGGGCAGAAGATACGCAGTATTTT
CASSPKDRAEDTQYF
>-|TRBV10-3|TRBJ1-2|-
TGTGCCATCAGTTACCGGGACACAGGTGACTATGGCTACACCTTC
CAISYRDTGDYGYTF
>-|TRBV7-9|TRBJ1-2|few
TGTGCCAGCAGCGACCACAGGGAACGTGTGGATGGCTACACCTTC
CASSDHRERVDGYTF
>-|TRBV4-1|TRBJ1-1|-
TGCGCCAGCAGCCCGGGGGGGGGAACTGAAGCTTTCTTT
CASSPGGGTEAFF
>TRBD2|TRBV7-3|TRBJ2-7|-
TGTGCCAGCAGCTCGGGACTAGCTAACGAGCAGTACTTC
CASSSGLANEQYF
>-|TRBV6-1|TRBJ1-4|-
TGTGCCAGCAGTGACACCTGGGGGGTTAATGAAAAACTGTTTTTT
CASSDTWGVNEKLFF
>TRBD1|TRBV7-9|TRBJ1-1|-
TGTGCCAGCAGCCCGCGAGGGACAGGGATGAACACTGAAGCTTTCTTT
CASSPRGTGMNTEAFF
>-|TRBV21-1|TRBJ1-2|-
TGTGCCAGCAGCAAAGAGGCTCGTGAACAGGGGATCTATGGCTACACCTTC
CASSKEAREQGIYGYTF
>-|TRBV7-3|TRBJ2-1|once
TGTGCCAGCAGCTTAAGCCCCGTAGAGAATGAGCAGTTCTTC
CASSLSPVENEQFF
>-|TRBV11-2|TRBJ2-3|-
TGTGCCAGCAGCTTAGATAGGACAGTCACAGATACGCAGTATTTT
CASSLDRTVTDTQYF
>-|TRBV15|TRBJ2-7|-
TGTGCCACCAGCAGGGGGGAGGTAAGGGCCTCCTACGAGCAGTACTTC
CATSRGEVRASYEQYF
>-|TRBV7-7|TRBJ2-3|-
TGTGCTAGCAGCCCGGCCGGGAGCACAGATACGCAGTATTTT
CASSPAGSTDTQYF
>TRBD1|TRBV7-3|TRBJ2-3|-
TGTGCCAGCAGCTTCACAGGGGGCGAAACAGATACGCAGTATTTT
CASSFTGGETDTQYF
>TRBD1|TRBV5-4|TRBJ1-4|-
TGTGCCAGCAGCTTGAAAGGGACAGCGAATGAAAAACTGTTTTTT
CASSLKGTANEKLFF
>-|TRBV30|TRBJ1-6|-
TGTGCCTGGAGTGTGGGAGGGAGTAATTCACCCCTCCACTTT
CAWSVGGSNSPLHF
>TRBD1|TRBV14|TRBJ1-6|few
TGTGCCAGCAGCCTAACAGGGGGAGATTCACCCCTCCACTTT
CASSLTGGDSPLHF
>-|TRBV3-1/TRBV3-2|TRBJ2-3|-
TGTGCCAGCAGCCAAGAGCGCCCGGATACGCAGTATTTT
CASSQERPDTQYF
>-|TRBV28|TRBJ1-5|few
TGTGCCAGCAGTTGGGCAGGGGACGGTGGCAATCAGCCCCAGCATTTT
CASSWAGDGGNQPQHF
>-|TRBV30|TRBJ1-5|-
TGTGCCTTCACTCCAGGGAGGGATCGGCCCCAGCATTTT
CAFTPGRDRPQHF
>-|TRBV19|TRBJ2-3|-
TGTGCCAGTAGTACGACAGCCTTAAGCACAGATACGCAGTATTTT
CASSTTALSTDTQYF
>-|TRBV30|TRBJ2-1|-
TGTGCCTGGAGTCCGACAATTGGGCAGTTCTTC
CAWSPTIGQFF
>-|TRBV2|TRBJ2-5|-
TGTGCCAGCAGTGAACTTGTGCAAGAGACCCAGTACTTC
CASSELVQETQYF
>-|TRBV30|TRBJ1-4|-
TGTGCCTGGGGGACTGATGGATACGAAAAACTGTTTTTT
CAWGTDGYEKLFF
>-|TRBV10-3|TRBJ2-1|-
TGTGCCATCAGTGAGTTCGGTGAGCAGTTCTTC
CAISEFGEQFF
>TRBD2|TRBV29-1|TRBJ2-2|-
TGCAGCGTTTGTCTAGCGGGAGGTGGCGGGGAGCTGTTTTTT
CSVCLAGGGGELFF
>-|TRBV27|TRBJ2-2|-
TGTGCCAGCAGTTGGAGGGGGGGGACCGGGGAGCTGTTTTTT
CASSWRGGTGELFF
>-|TRBV30|TRBJ1-2|-
TGTGCCTGGAGTGTAGGGGGGGTTTGGTATGGCTACACCTTC
CAWSVGGVWYGYTF
>-|TRBV28|TRBJ2-5|few
TGTGCCAGCAGCGGACTGGGACAAGAGACCCAGTACTTC
CASSGLGQETQYF
>-|TRBV29-1|TRBJ1-2|few
TGCAGCGCCGACGGAGGTGGCTATGGCTACACCTTC
CSADGGGYGYTF
>-|TRBV29-1|TRBJ1-2|once
TGCAGCGCCGACACCGATCCTGGCTACACCTTC
CSADTDPGYTF
>TRBD1|TRBV30|TRBJ1-1|-
TGTGCCTGGCTACAGGGGAGCACTGAAGCTTTCTTT
CAWLQGSTEAFF
>-|TRBV2|TRBJ2-5|-
TGTGCCAGCAGTGAAGTGGGGGACTGGGCGACCCAGTACTTC
CASSEVGDWATQYF
>TRBD2|TRBV2|TRBJ2-1|-
TGTGCCAGCGGGATGGGACTAGCGGGGGTTGAGCAGTTCTTC
CASGMGLAGVEQFF
>TRBD2|TRBV6-5|TRBJ2-7|-
TGTGCCAGCGTGGCGGGAGGACCCTACGAGCAGTACTTC
CASVAGGPYEQYF
>TRBD1|TRBV2|TRBJ1-1|-
TGTGCCAGCAGTGTCGGTAGACAGGGGTTAACTGAAGCTTTCTTT
CASSVGRQGLTEAFF
>-|TRBV10-3|TRBJ2-3|-
TGTGCCATCAGGGACAGTGCAACAGATACGCAGTATTTT
CAIRDSATDTQYF
>-|TRBV6-5|TRBJ1-1|-
TGTGCCAGCAGTTACTTTCCAGGAATGAACACTGAAGCTTTCTTT
CASSYFPGMNTEAFF
>TRBD1|TRBV5-4|TRBJ1-2|-
TGTGCCAGCAGCTTGGCCGGGACAGGGATCGGCTACACCTTC
CASSLAGTGIGYTF
>TRBD2|TRBV10-3|TRBJ2-1|-
TGTGCCACCTCCTGGGAGGGAGACAATGAGCAGTTCTTC
CATSWEGDNEQFF
>-|TRBV2|TRBJ1-1|-
TGTGCCAGCAGCTGGGGCCCTGAAGCTTTCTTT
CASSWGPEAFF
>TRBD1|TRBV5-8|TRBJ1-1|-
TGTGCCAGCAGCCCGGGACAGGGGACTGAAGCTTTCTTT
CASSPGQGTEAFF
>TRBD2|TRBV7-2|TRBJ2-2|few
TGTGCCAGCAGCCCCGCCGCGCATAGCGGGGGCTTCGACACCGGGGAGCTGTTTTTT
CASSPAAHSGGFDTGELFF
>-|TRBV11-2|TRBJ1-1|-
TGTGCCAGCAGCCGAGGACACCCGAACACTGAAGCTTTCTTT
CASSRGHPNTEAFF
>TRBD2|TRBV27|TRBJ2-3|-
TGTGCCAGCAGTTTATACCTAGCGGGAGTAGATACGCAGTATTTT
CASSLYLAGVDTQYF
>-|TRBV6-5|TRBJ1-5|-
TGTGCCAGCAAGGTCAGGGAATTGGCAAATCAGCCCCAGCATTTT
CASKVRELANQPQHF
>TRBD1|TRBV27|TRBJ1-4|-
TGTGCCAGCAGTGAGGGGGCACGGGAAAAACTGTTTTTT
CASSEGAREKLFF
>TRBD1|TRBV13|TRBJ1-6|-
TGTGCCAGCAGCTTAACGCTAGCGGGCAGGGGGATTAATTCACCCCTCCACTTT
CASSLTLAGRGINSPLHF
>-|TRBV6-6|TRBJ2-2|-
TGTGCCAGCAGTTACTCGACTAGGCGGAACACCGGGGAGCTGTTTTTT
CASSYSTRRNTGELFF
>-|TRBV15|TRBJ1-4|once
TGTGCCACCAGCCTAGCTTCTGGAGGGGAAAAACTGTTTTTT
CATSLASGGEKLFF
>TRBD1|TRBV28|TRBJ1-1|-
TGTGCCAGCAGTCGACAGGGCCTAGGGGAAGCTTTCTTT
CASSRQGLGEAFF
>TRBD1|TRBV2|TRBJ2-7|-
TGTGCCAGCCTTCCGGACAGGGATTACGAGCAGTACTTC
CASLPDRDYEQYF
>-|TRBV3-1/TRBV3-2|TRBJ1-2|-
TGTGCCAGCAGCCAAGATCGGGGGTGGGCTCCTAGCTATGGCTACACCTTC
CASSQDRGWAPSYGYTF
>-|TRBV5-1|TRBJ2-6|-
TGCGCCAGCAGCCCACACCTCTCTGGGGCCAACGTCCTGACTTTC
CASSPHLSGANVLTF